The 30 T cell receptor beta chains presented below share a single source sample, sequenced in a study of T cells in Graves' hyperthyroidism and ophthalmopathy (dated 2019 in TCRdb). Library preparation used multiplex PCR. Sequencer: Illumina HiSeq 2000. The TCR beta CDR3 regions were amplified from the RNA transcripts. The TCR CDR3 was subjected to a first round of RT-PCR using the HTBI primer set and the Qiagen OneStep RT-PCR kit. The public sequencing data were trimmed at Q25 with fastp and processed into clonotypes with MiXCR by TCRdb, which kept only in-frame beta chains. Here each entry gathers all rows of one CDR3 protein and keeps the most common genes and DNA. This sample comprises around 400,000 distinct CDR3 sequences, 13% of them detected only once. The ten largest clones represent 9% to 9.5% of the sample. The specimen was blood. The source is a woman between 18 and 29 years old with Graves' hyperthyroidism.

This clonotype was found many times. The J gene is TRBJ1-1, the V gene TRBV5-1; the D gene is possibly TRBD1 (5 bases). Trimming stripped 1 base from V and 11 bases from J, with 15 bases between. CDR1 is SGHRS and CDR2 is YFSETQ in the germline V gene. CDR3 size: 13 residues. The CDR3 sequence: CASSLYRGGHAFF. The CDR3, as DNA: TGCGCCAGCAGCTTGTATCGGGGCGGGCACGCTTTCTTT.

The chain joins TRBV4-1 to TRBJ1-3; possible D gene TRBD1, 6 bases. Germline V gene data show CDR1 as MGHRA and CDR2 as YSYEKL. This CDR3 has 16 amino acids. The germline V and J ends were trimmed by 4 bases and 3 bases, with 16 bases remaining between them. The CDR3 region is CASSPTPGVSGNTIYF. In DNA, the CDR3 is TGCGCCAGCAGCCCAACGCCAGGGGTTAGTGGAAACACCATATATTTT.

There are many counts of this clonotype. V and J are TRBV10-3 and TRBJ1-5; D is unclear. Germline-derived CDR1 and CDR2 are ENHRY and SYGVKD. The CDR3 loop spans 14 amino acids. V lost 2 bases and J lost 1, with 6 bases in between. This chain's CDR3 is CAISEDGSNQPQHF. Here the CDR3 DNA reads TGTGCCATCAGTGAGGACGGGAGCAATCAGCCCCAGCATTTT.

This sequence joins TRBV3-1 and TRBJ2-2; no clear D. The CDR3 covers 16 residues. V was cut by 4 bases and J by 1 base, with 13 bases left in between. Germline V gives CDR1 LGHDT, CDR2 YNNKEL (reference sequence). The CDR3 coding sequence is TGTGCCAGCAGCCCCAGACTGGGAAGGAACACCGGGGAGCTGTTTTTT. Translation: CASSPRLGRNTGELFF.

This clonotype was seen at least ten times. The chain couples TRBV29-1 to TRBJ2-3; weak D call: TRBD2 (6 bases). The CDR3 extends over 13 amino acids. V dropped 4 bases and J dropped 2 bases, with 10 bases sitting between them. CDR1 and CDR2 from the germline V gene are SQVTM and ANQGSEA. The CDR3 nucleotides read TGCAGCGTTGTAGGAGGGACCACAGATACGCAGTATTTT. Its protein product is CSVVGGTTDTQYF.

This clonotype was recorded at least ten times. The chain is built from TRBV12-3 or TRBV12-4 and TRBJ1-1; D is perhaps TRBD1 (6 bases). Between the trimmed V and J ends, which lost 8 bases and 1 base, there was a span of 11 bases. This CDR3 spans 13 amino acids. The CDR3 sequence: CASVWGPNTEAFF. CDR3 bases: TGTGCCAGCGTTTGGGGGCCGAACACTGAAGCTTTCTTT.

This clonotype was recorded at least ten times. The V and J genes are TRBV12-3 or TRBV12-4 and TRBJ2-5; possibly TRBD1 for D (5 bases). The CDR3 is 15 residues long. Trimming took off 2 bases at V and 0 bases at J, with 10 bases between the two ends. The CDR3 spells CASSLWQGNQETQYF. The CDR3 coding sequence is TGTGCCAGCAGTTTATGGCAGGGCAACCAAGAGACCCAGTACTTC.

This clonotype came up many times. The chain recombines TRBV18 with TRBJ1-2, with D tentatively TRBD1 (6 bases). The CDR3 has 15 residues. V was pared by 5 bases and J by 4 bases, with 17 bases between. Germline V CDR1 and CDR2: KGHSH, LQKENI. The CDR3 bases are TGTGCCAGCTCAACTCAGGACAGAGGCATCTATGGCTACACCTTC. It specifies CASSTQDRGIYGYTF.

This clonotype was recorded many times. V is TRBV7-3 and J is TRBJ2-1, with 7 bases lining up with TRBD2. The V gene's germline CDR1 is SGHTA and CDR2 FQGTGA. With 4 bases clipped from V and 5 bases from J, the junction kept 5 bases outside the gene matches. The CDR3 spans 14 residues. The CDR3 region is CASSSQRGHNEQFF. The CDR3 DNA reads as TGTGCCAGCAGCTCTCAGCGGGGCCACAATGAGCAGTTCTTC. Complete variable domain (other parts from reference TRBV7-3 and TRBJ2-1): GAGVSQTPSNKVTEKGKYVELRCDPISGHTALYWYRQSLGQGPEFLIYFQGTGAADDSGLPNDRFFAVRPEGSVSTLKIQRTERGDSAVYLCASSSQRGHNEQFFGPGTRLTVL.

This clonotype was observed a handful of times. The junction departs from the called germline gene at one end, perhaps through a read error. This sequence joins TRBV29-1 and TRBJ1-2; D gene ambiguous. Germline V gives CDR1 SQVTM, CDR2 ANQGSEA. CDR3 length: 12 residues. The CDR3 here is CNVESLGHGYTF. CDR3 nucleotides: TGCAACGTTGAGTCCCTTGGGCACGGCTACACCTTC.

This clonotype has a count of ten or more. The J gene is TRBJ2-2, the V gene TRBV14; D gene unclear. V was pared by 1 base and J by 7 bases, with 7 bases between. The CDR3 is 13 amino acids. CDR1 is SGHDN, CDR2 FVKESK, per germline. The CDR3 sequence: CASSQARHGELFF. DNA of the CDR3: TGTGCCAGCAGCCAAGCCCGGCACGGGGAGCTGTTTTTT.

This clonotype was seen at least ten times. The chain recombines TRBV7-3 with TRBJ2-3, with 7 bases that match TRBD1. V trimming: 3 bases; J trimming: 2 bases; junction bases outside the gene matches: 8. This CDR3 has 16 residues. Germline CDR1 reads SGHTA; CDR2 reads FQGTGA. CDR3 sequence (DNA): TGTGCCAGCAGCTTCAGGGGGTCCGTATTCACAGATACGCAGTATTTT. This encodes CASSFRGSVFTDTQYF.

This clonotype was seen many times. V and J are TRBV9 and TRBJ1-1, with D maybe TRBD1 (5 bases). The germline gives CDR1 SGDLS, CDR2 YYNGEE. V lost 7 bases and J lost 4, with 14 bases in between. The CDR3 sequence is 13 residues long. The CDR3 protein is CASGGGSGTEAFF. The CDR3 DNA sequence: TGTGCCAGCGGCGGGGGGTCCGGCACTGAAGCTTTCTTT.

This clonotype was detected a few times. The chain combines TRBV24-1 with TRBJ2-1; D tentatively fits TRBD1 or TRBD2 (5 bases each). The CDR3 is 16 amino acids. CDR1 KGHDR and CDR2 SFDVKD come from the germline V gene. The ends were cut back, 3 bases at V and 4 bases at J, with 15 bases in the middle. The CDR3 DNA is TGTGCCACCAGTGATGGGGGTACTTCGTATTACAATGAGCAGTTCTTC. Amino acid sequence: CATSDGGTSYYNEQFF.

The rearrangement links TRBV7-8 to TRBJ2-2; possibly TRBD1 for D (5 bases). Looked up from germline, CDR1 is SGHVS and CDR2 is FQNEAQ. CDR3 length: 17 residues. Trimming took off 7 bases at V and 1 base at J, with 19 bases between the two ends. CDR3 region: CASNNERGGRNTGELFF. CDR3 DNA: TGTGCCAGCAACAATGAAAGGGGCGGACGGAACACCGGGGAGCTGTTTTTT.

Many counts were recorded for this clonotype. The rearrangement joins TRBV6-1 to TRBJ2-2; 12 positions match TRBD2. The V gene's germline CDR1 is MNHNS and CDR2 SASEGT. The CDR3 has 15 residues. The V gene end was trimmed by 6 bases and the J gene end by 5 bases; junction bases not matched to a gene: 4. CDR3 in amino acids: CASRTGTSGTGELFF. In DNA form, the CDR3 reads TGTGCCAGCAGGACCGGGACTAGCGGGACCGGGGAGCTGTTTTTT.

This clonotype has a handful of counts. The chain has TRBV10-3 and TRBJ2-5; perhaps TRBD1 as D (6 bases). Germline V gene data show CDR1 as ENHRY and CDR2 as SYGVKD. V gave up 5 bases and J gave up 2 bases, with 15 bases separating them. The length of the CDR3 is 15 residues. For the CDR3, the DNA is TGTGCCATCAGTCCTCCGGGACACCAACAAGAGACCCAGTACTTC. Amino acid sequence: CAISPPGHQQETQYF.

This clonotype was picked up many times. The V and J genes are TRBV28 and TRBJ1-1; a weak D match, TRBD1 (6 bases). CDR3 length equals 15 residues. Trimming shortened V by 3 bases and J by 1 base, and 12 bases separated the two germline ends. From germline, CDR1 is MDHEN and CDR2 SYDVKM. CDR3 residues: CASSFIQGRNTEAFF. DNA of the CDR3: TGTGCCAGCAGTTTTATTCAGGGGCGGAACACTGAAGCTTTCTTT.

This chain connects TRBV2 to TRBJ2-5, with D uncertain. This CDR3 is 15 amino acids long. The germline gives CDR1 SNHLY, CDR2 FYNNEI. The V end lost 6 bases, the J end lost 2 bases, and 16 bases lay between the germline ends. The CDR3 protein is CASSALLSEQETQYF. The CDR3 DNA is TGTGCCAGCAGCGCCCTGTTGAGCGAGCAAGAGACCCAGTACTTC.

Many counts were recorded for this clonotype. The CDR3 bases are TGTGCCAGCAGTCTCCCGACAGGGGAAAACATTCAGTACTTC. Protein: CASSLPTGENIQYF. The chain joins TRBV28 to TRBJ2-4; 8 bases fit TRBD1. The CDR3 consists of 14 residues. J lost 5 bases, V lost 5 bases, and 5 bases had no gene match. Germline V lookup: CDR1 MDHEN, CDR2 SYDVKM.

This clonotype has ten or more counts. The genes are TRBV5-1 and TRBJ1-4; TRBD1 matches 7 bases. CDR3 length equals 15 residues. With V trimmed by 0 bases and J by 7 bases, 6 bases remained unmatched. Germline V gene data show CDR1 as SGHRS and CDR2 as YFSETQ. CDR3 bases: TGCGCCAGCAGCTTGGTGGAGGGGGCGGGTGAAAAACTGTTTTTT. Encoded protein: CASSLVEGAGEKLFF.

This clonotype showed up just a few times. This chain uses TRBV18 with TRBJ1-3; D is perhaps TRBD1 (5 bases). CDR3 size: 15 residues. The germline V gene has CDR1 KGHSH and CDR2 LQKENI. The germline V and J ends were trimmed by 0 bases and 3 bases, with 9 bases remaining between them. The CDR3 region has the DNA TGTGCCAGCTCACCACCCCCAGGGAATGGAAACACCATATATTTT. This translates into CASSPPPGNGNTIYF.

This clonotype was observed many times. This chain joins TRBV7-9 and TRBJ2-1, with 8 bases fitting TRBD2. Germline CDR1 is SEHNR and CDR2 is FQNEAQ (reference sequence). V lost 5 bases and J lost 3; bases outside the gene matches: 18. This CDR3 has 19 amino acids. The CDR3 sequence: CASSPRAAGGHQYYNEQFF. The CDR3 DNA follows: TGTGCCAGCAGCCCCCGGGCGGCGGGGGGCCACCAGTACTACAATGAGCAGTTCTTC.

The rearrangement uses TRBV5-1 and TRBJ2-6; no reliable D call. In germline, CDR1 is SGHRS, CDR2 YFSETQ. V was shortened by 1 base and J by 0 bases, with 5 bases between the two germline ends. The CDR3 totals 15 residues. The CDR3 is CASSLSVSGANVLTF. Here the CDR3 DNA reads TGCGCCAGCAGCTTGTCCGTCTCTGGGGCCAACGTCCTGACTTTC.

This clonotype appeared many times. This chain links TRBV7-9 with TRBJ1-4; 8 bases align to TRBD1. CDR1 and CDR2 (germline): SEHNR, FQNEAQ (reference sequence). The CDR3 extends over 12 amino acids. Here the CDR3 DNA reads TGTGGGATACAGGGGGTTAATGAAAAACTGTTTTTT. Protein: CGIQGVNEKLFF.

This clonotype was counted many times. This chain links TRBV2 with TRBJ1-1; the match to TRBD1 covers 7 bases. This CDR3 comprises 14 residues. V was pared by 2 bases and J by 10 bases, with 10 bases of the junction left unmatched. Germline CDR1 is SNHLY and CDR2 is FYNNEI. CDR3 sequence: CASSERGGATVAFF. CDR3 DNA: TGTGCCAGCAGTGAACGAGGGGGCGCGACGGTAGCTTTCTTT.

This clonotype was detected ten times or more. The rearrangement links TRBV6-2 or TRBV6-3 to TRBJ2-3; 7 nucleotides line up with TRBD1. The germline CDR1 and CDR2 sequences are MNHEY and SVGEGT. Trimming cost V 6 bases and J 0 bases; bases outside gene matches: 9. The CDR3 spans 16 residues. The DNA of the CDR3 is TGTGCCAGCAGCCTCCGGGACAGCGGAAGCACAGATACGCAGTATTTT. Its translation is CASSLRDSGSTDTQYF.

There are many counts of this clonotype. V is TRBV28 and J is TRBJ2-1; 11 positions match TRBD2. The length of the CDR3 is 16 residues. CDR1 is MDHEN, CDR2 SYDVKM, per germline. After removal of 4 bases from V and 4 bases from J, the junction contained 6 bases not matched to a gene. The CDR3 bases are TGTGCCAGCAGTTACAGGACTAGCGGGTATTACAATGAGCAGTTCTTC. Translating gives CASSYRTSGYYNEQFF.

The CDR3 loop is CASEVRGQGGFNQPQHF. Written as DNA, the CDR3 is TGTGCCAGTGAAGTACGGGGACAGGGGGGTTTCAATCAGCCCCAGCATTTT. This chain joins TRBV2 and TRBJ1-5; TRBD1 matches 11 bases. With 9 bases clipped from V and 3 bases from J, the junction kept 13 bases outside the gene matches. Germline V CDR1 and CDR2: SNHLY, FYNNEI. This CDR3 has 17 residues.

This clonotype has only a few counts. A clone one base away is much larger, so this may be a read error. The rearrangement links TRBV12-3 or TRBV12-4 to TRBJ2-3, with a tentative D call TRBD1 (5 bases). Trimming shortened V by 8 bases and J by 8 bases, and 14 bases separated the two germline ends. The CDR3 is 12 amino acids. The CDR3 sequence is CASGRVRGTQYF. The DNA of the CDR3 is TGTGCCAGCGGCAGGGTTAGAGGTACGCAGTATTTT.